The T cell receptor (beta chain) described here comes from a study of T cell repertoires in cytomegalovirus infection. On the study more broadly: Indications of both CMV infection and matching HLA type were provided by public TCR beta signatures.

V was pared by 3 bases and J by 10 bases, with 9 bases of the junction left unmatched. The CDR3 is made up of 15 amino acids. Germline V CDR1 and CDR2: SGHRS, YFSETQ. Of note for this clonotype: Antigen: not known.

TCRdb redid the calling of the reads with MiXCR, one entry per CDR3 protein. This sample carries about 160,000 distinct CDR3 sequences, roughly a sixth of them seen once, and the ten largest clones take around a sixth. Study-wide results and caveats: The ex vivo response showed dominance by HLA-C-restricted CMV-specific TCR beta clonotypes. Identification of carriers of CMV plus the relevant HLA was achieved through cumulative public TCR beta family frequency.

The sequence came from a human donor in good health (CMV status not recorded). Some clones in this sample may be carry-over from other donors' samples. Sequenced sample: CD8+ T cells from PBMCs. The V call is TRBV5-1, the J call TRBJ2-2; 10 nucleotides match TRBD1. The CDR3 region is CASSSTDRGLEELFF. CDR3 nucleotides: TGCGCCAGCAGCTCAACCGACAGGGGGCTTGAGGAGCTGTTTTTT.